The 20 T cell receptor beta chains presented below share a single source sample, sequenced in a study of blood T cell repertoires in COVID-19. Profiled with immunoSEQ multiplex PCR; TCRdb holds only in-frame clones, not every one. The profile shows around 100,000 clones, 70% to 80% of them singletons. Sequenced material: peripheral blood. The receptors here all came from a woman in her 70s with acute or convalescent COVID-19.

The gene calls are TRBV2 and TRBJ1-5; possible D gene TRBD1, 6 bases. CDR3 size: 15 residues. The ends were cut back, 7 bases at V and 5 bases at J, with 18 bases in the middle. Germline V gives CDR1 SNHLY, CDR2 FYNNEI. The CDR3 is CASKGGAGIDQPQHF. CDR3 nucleotide sequence: TGTGCCAGCAAGGGGGGGGCAGGTATTGATCAGCCCCAGCATTTT.

This chain connects TRBV5-1 to TRBJ2-5; a possible D gene is TRBD2 (5 bases). Germline-derived CDR1 and CDR2 are SGHRS and YFSETQ. Trimming shortened V by 0 bases and J by 5 bases, and 11 bases separated the two germline ends. The CDR3 is 14 amino acids. This CDR3 is CASSLGTSYETQYF. The CDR3 DNA reads TGCGCCAGCAGCTTGGGAACTAGTTACGAGACCCAGTACTTC. Looking up the rest from reference TRBV5-1 and TRBJ2-5 gives the full variable domain: KAGVTQTPRYLIKTRGQQVTLSCSPISGHRSVSWYQQTPGQGLQFLFEYFSETQRNKGNFPGRFSGRQFSNSRSEMNVSTLELGDSALYLCASSLGTSYETQYFGPGTRLLVL.

In its sample, this clone was seen once. The junction does not match germline at one end; this may be a read error. V gene TRBV30 combines with J gene TRBJ1-3; 7 nucleotides align to TRBD1. This CDR3 region has 11 residues. Germline V gene data show CDR1 as GTSNPN and CDR2 as SVGIG (reference sequence). CDR3 DNA: TGTGCCTGGAGTATCGGGACAGTACTGTCTTTT. This gives the protein CAWSIGTVLSF. Based on the CDR3 plus reference TRBV30 and TRBJ1-3, the full variable domain is SQTIHQWPATLVQPVGSPLSLECTVEGTSNPNLYWYRQAAGRGLQLLFYSVGIGQISSEVPQNLSASRPQDRQFILSSKKLLLSDSGFYLCAWSIGTVLSFGEGSWLTVV.

The chain combines TRBV3-1 (or the pseudogene TRBV3-2) with TRBJ1-1, with D possibly being TRBD1 (6 bases). The CDR3 length is 13 residues. CDR1 and CDR2 from the germline V gene are LGHDT and YNNKEL (reference sequence). V lost 2 bases and J 4 bases, leaving 8 bases between the germline ends. CDR3 residues: CASSQRGSTEAFF. The CDR3 coding sequence is TGTGCCAGCAGCCAAAGGGGGTCCACTGAAGCTTTCTTT.

The J gene is TRBJ1-1, the V gene TRBV5-1; a possible D gene is TRBD1 (6 bases). Germline V CDR1 and CDR2: SGHRS, YFSETQ. Deletions cut 5 bases from V and 2 bases from J, with 13 bases between. The CDR3 consists of 14 residues. CDR3 DNA: TGCGCCAGCAGGCTCGGACAGCCCAACACTGAAGCTTTCTTT. This encodes CASRLGQPNTEAFF. Complete variable domain (other parts from reference TRBV5-1 and TRBJ1-1): KAGVTQTPRYLIKTRGQQVTLSCSPISGHRSVSWYQQTPGQGLQFLFEYFSETQRNKGNFPGRFSGRQFSNSRSEMNVSTLELGDSALYLCASRLGQPNTEAFFGQGTRLTVV.

The chain is built from TRBV27 and TRBJ1-6; D gene unclear. The V and J ends lost 1 base and 8 bases respectively, with 18 bases between them. There are 17 residues in the CDR3. Germline V gives CDR1 MNHEY, CDR2 SMNVEV (reference sequence). CDR3 in DNA: TGTGCCAGCAGTTTATATCCCCTGGTGACCGACTATTCACCCCTCCACTTT. Translating it yields CASSLYPLVTDYSPLHF.

The CDR3 loop is CASSYSLGRGEEAFF. The CDR3 bases are TGTGCCAGCAGTTACTCCCTCGGGCGGGGGGAAGAAGCTTTCTTT. The rearrangement joins TRBV6-5 to TRBJ1-1; D is possibly TRBD1 (5 bases). CDR3 length: 15 residues. Trimming pared 0 bases from V and 8 bases from J, leaving 16 bases between. The germline V gene has CDR1 MNHEY and CDR2 SVGAGI.

This clone was counted once. The chain is built from TRBV19 and TRBJ2-6, with D tentatively TRBD1 (5 bases). Germline values: CDR1 LNHDA, CDR2 SQIVND (reference sequence). The V and J ends lost 6 bases and 4 bases respectively, with 10 bases between them. The CDR3 covers 14 residues. CDR3 in DNA: TGTGCCAGTAGCCCCAGGGCCGGGGCCAACGTCCTGACTTTC. Amino acids: CASSPRAGANVLTF.

The V gene is TRBV2, the J gene TRBJ2-7; 7 nucleotides align to TRBD2. The germline V gene encodes CDR1 SNHLY and CDR2 FYNNEI. V was pared by 7 bases and J by 4 bases, with 4 bases of the junction left unmatched. The CDR3 extends over 12 amino acids. The CDR3 reads CASTFGGYEQYF. The CDR3 coding sequence is TGTGCCAGCACTTTCGGGGGGTACGAGCAGTACTTC.

The V gene is TRBV28, the J gene TRBJ2-1, with 8 bases aligning to TRBD2. V gave up 7 bases and J gave up 1 base; unmatched junction bases: 9. The CDR3 is 16 residues long. The germline V gene has CDR1 MDHEN and CDR2 SYDVKM. The CDR3 spells CASKAGGLSSYNEQFF. The CDR3 DNA is TGTGCCAGCAAGGCGGGGGGACTGAGTTCCTACAATGAGCAGTTCTTC.

This rearrangement joins TRBV11-2 to TRBJ1-1; 7 nucleotides agree with TRBD1. The V gene's germline CDR1 is SGHAT and CDR2 FQNNGV. The length of the CDR3 is 15 residues. The junction had 11 bases not matched to a gene; V was cut back by 5 bases and J by 5 bases. CDR3 region: CASSPRTGGVTEAFF. In DNA form, the CDR3 reads TGTGCCAGCAGCCCCCGGACAGGAGGGGTAACTGAAGCTTTCTTT.

The CDR3: CASSNFGQDQETQYF. CDR3 coding DNA: TGTGCCAGCAGCAATTTCGGACAGGACCAAGAGACCCAGTACTTC. The chain is built from TRBV5-5 and TRBJ2-5; 7 bases are a match to TRBD1. Germline V gene sequence: CDR1 SGHKS, CDR2 YYEKEE (reference sequence). Trimming removed 4 bases from V and 0 bases from J; junction bases left unmatched: 6. The CDR3 is 15 amino acids. Supplemented by reference TRBV5-5 and TRBJ2-5, the full variable domain reads DAGVTQSPTHLIKTRGQQVTLRCSPISGHKSVSWYQQVLGQGPQFIFQYYEKEERGRGNFPDRFSARQFPNYSSELNVNALLLGDSALYLCASSNFGQDQETQYFGPGTRLLVL.

The V and J genes are TRBV2 and TRBJ2-2, with D hard to call. The CDR3 has 14 residues. The ends were cut back, 6 bases at V and 2 bases at J, with 10 bases in the middle. Germline loops: CDR1 SNHLY, CDR2 FYNNEI. The CDR3 DNA is TGTGCCAGCAGGGTTTACACAAACACCGGGGAGCTGTTTTTT. Translated: CASRVYTNTGELFF.

The chain uses TRBV30 and TRBJ1-3, with 10 bases lining up with TRBD1. Germline CDR1 reads GTSNPN; CDR2 reads SVGIG (reference sequence). Trimming removed 2 bases from V and 3 bases from J; junction bases left unmatched: 10. The CDR3 totals 17 residues. DNA for the CDR3: TGTGCCTGGAGTCCCCCGGACAGGGGGTTTATTGGAAACACCATATATTTT. Amino acid sequence: CAWSPPDRGFIGNTIYF.

CDR3 nucleotides: TGTGCCAGTAGTATCAGGGCCTTGGGTGGCTACACCTTC. Translating gives CASSIRALGGYTF. V is TRBV19 and J is TRBJ1-2; D may be TRBD1 (5 bases). Germline CDR1 reads LNHDA; CDR2 reads SQIVND (reference sequence). The V gene lost 3 bases and the J gene lost 7 bases, with 12 bases spanning the gap. The CDR3 has 13 residues.

The chain combines TRBV9 with TRBJ2-1, with 13 bases that match TRBD2. Losses at the gene ends were 4 bases for V and 7 bases for J; bases not matched to a gene: 5. The CDR3 is made up of 15 amino acids. Germline CDR1 SGDLS, CDR2 YYNGEE. This CDR3 reads CASSSLAGGLNEQFF. The CDR3 DNA reads TGTGCCAGCAGCTCACTAGCGGGGGGGCTAAATGAGCAGTTCTTC.

This sequence joins TRBV19 and TRBJ1-6, with TRBD1 matching over 7 bases. The V segment lost 9 bases and the J segment 10 bases; nucleotides outside the gene matches: 12. This CDR3 contains 14 residues. Germline V lookup: CDR1 LNHDA, CDR2 SQIVND (reference sequence). The chain's CDR3 is CASTETGSVSPLHF. In nucleotides, the CDR3 is TGTGCCAGCACAGAGACAGGGTCGGTCTCACCCCTCCACTTT.

The rearrangement links TRBV25-1 to TRBJ1-6; D gene unclear. V was cut by 8 bases and J by 8 bases, with 10 bases left in between. Germline CDR1 is MGHDK and CDR2 is SYGVNS. The CDR3 runs 12 residues. The CDR3 here is CASHYLDSPLHF. CDR3 nucleotides: TGTGCCAGCCACTACTTAGATTCACCCCTCCACTTT.

V is TRBV5-4 and J is TRBJ1-2; 7 nucleotides align to TRBD1. The length of the CDR3 is 15 residues. Losses at the gene ends were 0 bases for V and 4 bases for J; bases not matched to a gene: 6. Germline V gene sequence: CDR1 SGHNT, CDR2 YYREEE (reference sequence). CDR3 loop: CASSLAVTGSYGYTF. CDR3 in DNA: TGTGCCAGCAGCTTGGCGGTGACAGGGTCCTATGGCTACACCTTC.

The V call is TRBV6-1, the J call TRBJ2-2, with 8 bases that match TRBD2. Germline CDR1 MNHNS, CDR2 SASEGT. CDR3 length: 15 residues. Trimming removed 2 bases from V and 5 bases from J; junction bases left unmatched: 4. The CDR3 coding sequence is TGTGCCAGCAGTGAACCCGGGGGGGAAACCGGGGAGCTGTTTTTT. Translated, it gives CASSEPGGETGELFF.